These 24 T cell receptor beta chains were all obtained from the same sample, sequenced in a study of blood T cell repertoires in COVID-19. Libraries were prepared by immunoSEQ multiplex PCR; TCRdb keeps only in-frame clonotypes and omits some of them. The table includes more than 85,000 clones, around 85% detected once. Sequences were obtained from peripheral blood. These receptors all come from a man older than 75 with acute or convalescent COVID-19.

The rearrangement links TRBV28 to TRBJ1-2; D not resolved. Germline V gene data show CDR1 as MDHEN and CDR2 as SYDVKM. Between the trimmed V and J ends, which lost 4 bases and 0 bases, there was a span of 9 bases. This CDR3 comprises 14 residues. CDR3 nucleotides: TGTGCCAGCAGTTATACTCCTCCTAACTATGGCTACACCTTC. Translation gives CASSYTPPNYGYTF.

The rearrangement joins TRBV6-2 or TRBV6-3 to TRBJ2-1; 7 bases are shared with TRBD2. The CDR3 contains 13 residues. V lost 6 bases, J lost 6 bases, and 5 bases stayed unmatched. The V gene's germline CDR1 is MNHEY and CDR2 SVGEGT. The CDR3, as DNA: TGTGCCAGCAGCCTACTAGCGACCAATGAGCAGTTCTTC. It encodes CASSLLATNEQFF.

This clone was seen a handful of times. The CDR3 region has the DNA TGTGCCAGCAGTTCAGTGATCAATGAGCAGTTCTTC. This translates into CASSSVINEQFF. The chain employs TRBV28 and TRBJ2-1; D ambiguous. Germline V gene lookup returns CDR1 MDHEN and CDR2 SYDVKM. The CDR3 runs 12 residues. With 4 bases removed from V and 6 bases from J, the gap between germline ends came to 7 bases.

This sequence joins TRBV6-5 and TRBJ1-1; D not resolved. The ends were cut back, 5 bases at V and 7 bases at J, with 14 bases in the middle. Germline CDR1 reads MNHEY; CDR2 reads SVGAGI. This CDR3 has 13 amino acids. This chain's CDR3 is CASSPAGFSEAFF. For the CDR3, the DNA is TGTGCCAGCAGTCCAGCGGGGTTCAGTGAAGCTTTCTTT.

This chain connects TRBV19 to TRBJ1-1, with 12 bases aligning to TRBD1. Germline loops: CDR1 LNHDA, CDR2 SQIVND (reference sequence). Trimming took 5 bases from V and 11 from J; bases not matched to a gene: 12. The length of the CDR3 is 15 residues. CDR3 nucleotide sequence: TGTGCCAGTAGTTCGTCCGGGACAGGGGGCCCGGGGGCTTTCTTT. It encodes CASSSSGTGGPGAFF.

In nucleotides, the CDR3 is TGTGCCAGTAGTATAGCCAGGAACACTGAAGCTTTCTTT. Its protein is CASSIARNTEAFF. V gene TRBV19 combines with J gene TRBJ1-1; D gene unclear. This CDR3 spans 13 amino acids. The V gene lost 1 base and the J gene lost 1 base, with 4 bases spanning the gap. Germline values: CDR1 LNHDA, CDR2 SQIVND (reference sequence). Complete variable domain (other parts from reference TRBV19 and TRBJ1-1): DGGITQSPKYLFRKEGQNVTLSCEQNLNHDAMYWYRQDPGQGLRLIYYSQIVNDFQKGDIAEGYSVSREKKESFPLTVTSAQKNPTAFYLCASSIARNTEAFFGQGTRLTVV.

A single count supports this clone. The chain carries TRBV28 and TRBJ2-2; D possibly corresponds to TRBD1 (6 bases). The germline V and J ends were trimmed by 6 bases and 0 bases, with 8 bases remaining between them. The CDR3 spans 14 residues. Germline CDR1 and CDR2: MDHEN and SYDVKM. The CDR3: CASSWTANTGELFF. The CDR3 DNA reads TGTGCCAGCAGCTGGACAGCGAACACCGGGGAGCTGTTTTTT.

This clone was observed a few times. The chain carries TRBV6-1 and TRBJ1-2, with TRBD1 matching 7 bases. CDR3 length equals 13 residues. V was pared by 6 bases and J by 4 bases, with 5 bases of the junction left unmatched. Germline values: CDR1 MNHNS, CDR2 SASEGT. The CDR3 loop is CASRHHRGYGYTF. CDR3 in DNA: TGTGCCAGCAGACATCACAGGGGCTATGGCTACACCTTC.

The rearrangement links TRBV19 to TRBJ1-2; 7 nucleotides agree with TRBD1. CDR1 and CDR2 (germline): LNHDA, SQIVND (reference sequence). This CDR3 region has 17 residues. Trimming at V came to 0 bases and at J to 4 bases, leaving 11 bases not matched to a gene. The CDR3 loop is CASSIDGTASSLYGYTF. The CDR3 DNA is TGTGCCAGTAGTATAGATGGGACAGCCTCATCCCTCTATGGCTACACCTTC.

The V gene is TRBV2, the J gene TRBJ1-4, with 7 bases aligning to TRBD1. The CDR3 totals 13 residues. Germline V gene data show CDR1 as SNHLY and CDR2 as FYNNEI. V gave up 9 bases and J gave up 6 bases; unmatched junction bases: 7. The CDR3 region is CASCRGWDEKLFF. For the CDR3, the DNA is TGTGCCAGTTGCAGGGGGTGGGATGAAAAACTGTTTTTT.

The genes are TRBV6-2 or TRBV6-3 and TRBJ1-1; a possible D gene is TRBD1 (6 bases). Germline V gives CDR1 MNHEY, CDR2 SVGEGT. V was cut by 2 bases and J by 4 bases, with 11 bases left in between. The length of the CDR3 is 14 residues. The CDR3 DNA is TGTGCCAGCAGTTACCAGGGGTCGCGCACTGAAGCTTTCTTT. Protein: CASSYQGSRTEAFF.

This chain uses TRBV9 with TRBJ1-6, with D uncertain. Germline lookup yields CDR1 SGDLS and CDR2 YYNGEE. The CDR3 loop spans 14 amino acids. With 3 bases removed from V and 4 bases from J, the gap between germline ends came to 8 bases. CDR3 residues: CASSGGSYNSPLHF. CDR3 DNA: TGTGCCAGCAGCGGAGGATCGTATAATTCACCCCTCCACTTT.

This chain links TRBV12-2 with TRBJ2-3; TRBD1 is taken as the D call from the table, unchecked against the DNA. TRBV12-2 constitutes a pseudogene. There are 17 residues in the CDR3. The CDR3 nucleotides are TGTGCAAGTCTCCTTTACAGGGGAGATCACGGAACAGATACGCAGTATTTT. It specifies CASLLYRGDHGTDTQYF.

A few counts support this clone. V is TRBV4-1 and J is TRBJ2-7, with 9 bases fitting TRBD2. There are 15 residues in the CDR3. The germline gives CDR1 MGHRA, CDR2 YSYEKL. J lost 4 bases, V lost 4 bases, and 8 bases had no gene match. The CDR3 DNA follows: TGCGCCAGCAGCCCCCCGGGACTAGCAGAGTACGAGCAGTACTTC. It specifies CASSPPGLAEYEQYF.

The chain is built from TRBV7-2 and TRBJ2-3; no reliable D call. This CDR3 is 12 amino acids long. Germline values: CDR1 SGHTA, CDR2 FQGNSA. Deletions cut 0 bases from V and 7 bases from J, with 5 bases between. CDR3 protein: CASSLASNTQYF. CDR3 DNA: TGTGCCAGCAGCTTAGCTTCAAATACGCAGTATTTT.

The chain couples TRBV10-3 to TRBJ1-2, with a tentative D call TRBD1 (6 bases). The CDR3 runs 13 residues. Germline V gene sequence: CDR1 ENHRY, CDR2 SYGVKD. V was pared by 0 bases and J by 4 bases, with 6 bases between. CDR3: CAISESGGYGYTF. The CDR3 DNA follows: TGTGCCATCAGTGAGTCAGGGGGCTATGGCTACACCTTC.

The rearrangement uses TRBV9 and TRBJ2-4; possibly TRBD2 for D (6 bases). Between the trimmed V and J ends, which lost 4 bases and 4 bases, there was a span of 9 bases. The germline CDR1 and CDR2 sequences are SGDLS and YYNGEE. The CDR3 is made up of 13 amino acids. As DNA, the CDR3 is TGTGCCAGCAGCCCGGGAGAGAAAAACATTCAGTACTTC. The encoded protein is CASSPGEKNIQYF.

The CDR3 bases are TGTGCCAGCTCACCAACAAACAATGTCGCAGGGAAGAATTCACCCCTCCACTTT. Protein product: CASSPTNNVAGKNSPLHF. The chain carries TRBV18 and TRBJ1-6, with a tentative D call TRBD1 (5 bases). Per the germline V gene, CDR1 is KGHSH and CDR2 is LQKENI. CDR3 size: 18 residues. The V end lost 2 bases, the J end lost 7 bases, and 21 bases lay between the germline ends.

For this clone: This specimen includes other DNA sequences encoding the same CDR3. This chain links TRBV10-1 with TRBJ2-6; D is perhaps TRBD1 (5 bases). The CDR3 covers 15 residues. Looked up from germline, CDR1 is WNHNN and CDR2 is SYGVQD (reference sequence). Trimming cost V 4 bases and J 1 base, with 8 bases left between them. The chain's CDR3 is CASSGGGSGANVLTF. DNA of the CDR3: TGCGCCAGCAGTGGGGGCGGTTCTGGGGCCAACGTCCTGACTTTC.

To note about this clone: At the DNA level, this CDR3 is encoded by other sequences in the same sample as well. The J gene is TRBJ1-2, the V gene TRBV9; 7 nucleotides align to TRBD1. Trimming took 0 bases from V and 1 from J; bases not matched to a gene: 0. Germline V gives CDR1 SGDLS, CDR2 YYNGEE. There are 14 residues in the CDR3. This chain's CDR3 is CASSVGTGNYGYTF. For the CDR3, the DNA is TGTGCCAGCAGCGTAGGGACAGGTAACTATGGCTACACCTTC.

V gene TRBV28 combines with J gene TRBJ1-4, with no clear D. Germline V gene data show CDR1 as MDHEN and CDR2 as SYDVKM. This CDR3 spans 16 amino acids. V shed 5 bases and J shed 0 bases, with 13 bases lying between them. This chain's CDR3 is CASSLVPIATNEKLFF. DNA of the CDR3: TGTGCCAGCAGTCTAGTTCCGATTGCAACTAATGAAAAACTGTTTTTT.

The J gene is TRBJ1-5, the V gene TRBV27; 10 bases are a match to TRBD1. The CDR3 totals 18 residues. The trim removed 5 bases at V and 0 bases at J, leaving 10 bases unmatched. Germline V gene sequence: CDR1 MNHEY, CDR2 SMNVEV (reference sequence). CDR3 bases: TGTGCCAGCAGTACCGCCGGGACAGGGGCCTATAGCAATCAGCCCCAGCATTTT. As protein: CASSTAGTGAYSNQPQHF.

V is TRBV7-2 and J is TRBJ1-2; D ambiguous. The germline CDR1 and CDR2 sequences are SGHTA and FQGNSA. This CDR3 region has 12 residues. Trimming pared 5 bases from V and 8 bases from J, leaving 12 bases between. The CDR3 reads CASSLRRGGYTF. The CDR3 region has the DNA TGTGCCAGCAGCCTGAGGAGAGGCGGCTACACCTTC. The whole variable domain, remainder taken from reference TRBV7-2 and TRBJ1-2, is GAGVSQSPSNKVTEKGKDVELRCDPISGHTALYWYRQSLGQGLEFLIYFQGNSAPDKSGLPSDRFSAERTGGSVSTLTIQRTQQEDSAVYLCASSLRRGGYTFGSGTRLTVV.

CDR3 DNA: TGTGCCAGCAGTAAGGCAGGGGACATGAACACTGAAGCTTTCTTT. It encodes CASSKAGDMNTEAFF. This chain uses TRBV6-5 with TRBJ1-1, with D maybe TRBD1 (6 bases). V lost 5 bases to trimming and J lost 0 bases, with 13 bases between them. The CDR3 totals 15 residues. Germline lookup yields CDR1 MNHEY and CDR2 SVGAGI.